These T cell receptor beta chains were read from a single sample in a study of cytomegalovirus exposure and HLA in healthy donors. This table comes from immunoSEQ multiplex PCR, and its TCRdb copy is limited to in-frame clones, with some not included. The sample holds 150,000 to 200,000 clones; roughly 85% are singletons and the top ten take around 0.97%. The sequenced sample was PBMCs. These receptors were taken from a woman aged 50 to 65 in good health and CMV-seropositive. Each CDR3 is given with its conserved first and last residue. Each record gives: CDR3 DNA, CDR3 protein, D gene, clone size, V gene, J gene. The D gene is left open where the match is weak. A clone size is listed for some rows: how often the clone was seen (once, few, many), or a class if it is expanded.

cdr3_nt: TGTGCCAGCAGCTTAGTGGTACGCGGCGAAGCTTTCTTT
cdr3_aa: CASSLVVRGEAFF
d_call: .
clone_size: few
v_call: TRBV7-2
j_call: TRBJ1-1

cdr3_nt: TGCGCCAGCAGCCAAGAAGGGCTAGCGGGGTTTGGTGAGCAGTTCTTC
cdr3_aa: CASSQEGLAGFGEQFF
d_call: TRBD2
clone_size: few
v_call: TRBV4-1
j_call: TRBJ2-1

cdr3_nt: TGCGCCAGCAGCCAAGGGGGAGGGTGGGGAGGGACCCAGTACTTC
cdr3_aa: CASSQGGGWGGTQYF
d_call: TRBD2
clone_size: .
v_call: TRBV4-3
j_call: TRBJ2-5

cdr3_nt: TGTGCCAGCAGCCAAGGGGACAGGGGCACCACCGGGGAGCTGTTTTTT
cdr3_aa: CASSQGDRGTTGELFF
d_call: TRBD1
clone_size: .
v_call: TRBV14
j_call: TRBJ2-2

cdr3_nt: TGTGCCAGCAGCACGGAGACAGGGAACCACAATGAGCAGTTCTTC
cdr3_aa: CASSTETGNHNEQFF
d_call: TRBD1
clone_size: .
v_call: TRBV13
j_call: TRBJ2-1

cdr3_nt: TGTGCCAGCAGGGACTGGAGCTCCTACAATGAGCAGTTCTTC
cdr3_aa: CASRDWSSYNEQFF
d_call: .
clone_size: .
v_call: TRBV6-6
j_call: TRBJ2-1

cdr3_nt: TGTGCCATCAGTGAGTCTACAGGGGGCGGAATATACGAGCAGTACTTC
cdr3_aa: CAISESTGGGIYEQYF
d_call: TRBD1
clone_size: once
v_call: TRBV10-3
j_call: TRBJ2-7

cdr3_nt: TGTGCCTCAAAGGGGGTGACAAACTATGGCTACACCTTC
cdr3_aa: CASKGVTNYGYTF
d_call: .
clone_size: .
v_call: TRBV10-3
j_call: TRBJ1-2

cdr3_nt: TGTGCCAGCAGCTTGACAGTTAACACTGAAGCTTTCTTT
cdr3_aa: CASSLTVNTEAFF
d_call: .
clone_size: .
v_call: TRBV5-6
j_call: TRBJ1-1

cdr3_nt: TGTGCCAGCAGCAAAGAACAGGGGGTTGCTGAAGCTTTCTTT
cdr3_aa: CASSKEQGVAEAFF
d_call: TRBD1
clone_size: .
v_call: TRBV7-6
j_call: TRBJ1-1

cdr3_nt: TGTGCCAGCAGCTCCACAGGACAGTCCCGAAAGGATGGCTACACCTTC
cdr3_aa: CASSSTGQSRKDGYTF
d_call: .
clone_size: .
v_call: TRBV7-9
j_call: TRBJ1-2

cdr3_nt: TGTGCCAGCTCATCCGGAGGGCAGACAAGCAATCAGCCCCAGCATTTT
cdr3_aa: CASSSGGQTSNQPQHF
d_call: .
clone_size: .
v_call: TRBV18
j_call: TRBJ1-5

cdr3_nt: TGTGCCAGCTCACCAGGGGCAGGGATCAATGGCTACACCTTC
cdr3_aa: CASSPGAGINGYTF
d_call: .
clone_size: .
v_call: TRBV18
j_call: TRBJ1-2

cdr3_nt: TGTGCCAGCAGCTCTAGCGGGAGGGCAGATACGCAGTATTTT
cdr3_aa: CASSSSGRADTQYF
d_call: TRBD2
clone_size: .
v_call: TRBV5-6
j_call: TRBJ2-3

cdr3_nt: TGTGCCAGCAGCTTTAGCGGGGGAGCCTACGAGCAGTACTTC
cdr3_aa: CASSFSGGAYEQYF
d_call: TRBD2
clone_size: .
v_call: TRBV11-2
j_call: TRBJ2-7

cdr3_nt: TGTGCCAGCAGCCGGCCGCACGGGGGGGTGGACGAGCAGTACTTC
cdr3_aa: CASSRPHGGVDEQYF
d_call: TRBD2
clone_size: .
v_call: TRBV7-2
j_call: TRBJ2-7

cdr3_nt: TGTGCCAGCAGCTTAGTATCGGGAACCAAAAACATTCAGTACTTC
cdr3_aa: CASSLVSGTKNIQYF
d_call: .
clone_size: .
v_call: TRBV7-2
j_call: TRBJ2-4

cdr3_nt: TGTGCCAGCAGCTTCCGGGGCGGGGACGAGCAGTACTTC
cdr3_aa: CASSFRGGDEQYF
d_call: .
clone_size: .
v_call: TRBV7-2
j_call: TRBJ2-7

cdr3_nt: TGTGCCAGCAGTATCACCCGCTATGGCACAGATACGCAGTATTTT
cdr3_aa: CASSITRYGTDTQYF
d_call: .
clone_size: once
v_call: TRBV5-4
j_call: TRBJ2-3

cdr3_nt: TGTGCCAGCAGCAAGGGGGCATATGGAAACACCATATATTTT
cdr3_aa: CASSKGAYGNTIYF
d_call: TRBD1
clone_size: .
v_call: TRBV4-2
j_call: TRBJ1-3

cdr3_nt: TGTGCCACCAGCAGCCAACAGGGGGGGCTGCAAAAACTGTTTTTT
cdr3_aa: CATSSQQGGLQKLFF
d_call: TRBD1
clone_size: .
v_call: TRBV15
j_call: TRBJ1-4

cdr3_nt: TGTGCCAGCAGCTTAGTCGAGGGGGCCTACGAGCAGTACTTC
cdr3_aa: CASSLVEGAYEQYF
d_call: .
clone_size: .
v_call: TRBV7-2
j_call: TRBJ2-7

cdr3_nt: TGTGCCAGCAGTTTCCAGGTCCGGGAGACCCAGTACTTC
cdr3_aa: CASSFQVRETQYF
d_call: .
clone_size: .
v_call: TRBV28
j_call: TRBJ2-5

cdr3_nt: TGTGCCAGTGGGCCAGCCAATCAGCCCCAGCATTTT
cdr3_aa: CASGPANQPQHF
d_call: .
clone_size: few
v_call: TRBV19
j_call: TRBJ1-5

cdr3_nt: TGTGCCACCAGCAGAGATTCAGCGAATGAGCAGTTCTTC
cdr3_aa: CATSRDSANEQFF
d_call: .
clone_size: few
v_call: TRBV15
j_call: TRBJ2-1

cdr3_nt: TGTGCCATCAGTGAGCCCTCGGCCAGCGGGGGGTCCTATACGCAGTATTTT
cdr3_aa: CAISEPSASGGSYTQYF
d_call: TRBD2
clone_size: .
v_call: TRBV10-3
j_call: TRBJ2-3

cdr3_nt: TGTGCCATCAGGAAGGACAAGTTTAGCACAGATACGCAGTATTTT
cdr3_aa: CAIRKDKFSTDTQYF
d_call: .
clone_size: .
v_call: TRBV10-3
j_call: TRBJ2-3

cdr3_nt: TGCGCCAGCAGGCCGCTCAGTTCTGGGGCCAACGTCCTGACTTTC
cdr3_aa: CASRPLSSGANVLTF
d_call: .
clone_size: .
v_call: TRBV5-1
j_call: TRBJ2-6

cdr3_nt: TGTGCCAGCAGTTTACGGGGGTCTGGGGCCAACGTCCTGACTTTC
cdr3_aa: CASSLRGSGANVLTF
d_call: .
clone_size: .
v_call: TRBV28
j_call: TRBJ2-6

cdr3_nt: TGCGCCAGCAGCCAAGAGAGAGTAGCTTTGTACGAGCAGTACTTC
cdr3_aa: CASSQERVALYEQYF
d_call: .
clone_size: few
v_call: TRBV4-3
j_call: TRBJ2-7

cdr3_nt: TGTGCCAGCAGAAAACAGGGGGTAGACTATGGCTACACCTTC
cdr3_aa: CASRKQGVDYGYTF
d_call: TRBD1
clone_size: .
v_call: TRBV28
j_call: TRBJ1-2

cdr3_nt: TGTGCCAGCAGATTCCGGCGGAACGAGCAGTACTTC
cdr3_aa: CASRFRRNEQYF
d_call: .
clone_size: once
v_call: TRBV28
j_call: TRBJ2-7

cdr3_nt: TGTGCCAGCAGCGTGGCAGGGGGCGAAAAACTGTTTTTT
cdr3_aa: CASSVAGGEKLFF
d_call: TRBD1
clone_size: .
v_call: TRBV9
j_call: TRBJ1-4

cdr3_nt: TGTGCCAGCAGCTTTAGTCTAGCGGGAGGGATAGATACGCAGTATTTT
cdr3_aa: CASSFSLAGGIDTQYF
d_call: TRBD2
clone_size: .
v_call: TRBV7-3
j_call: TRBJ2-3

cdr3_nt: TGTGCCAGCAGCCCAGGGGTGGTCGCGTACGAGCAGTACTTC
cdr3_aa: CASSPGVVAYEQYF
d_call: .
clone_size: .
v_call: TRBV7-2
j_call: TRBJ2-7

cdr3_nt: TGTGCCAGCAGCCTACTACGAAGTGAGCAGTTCTTC
cdr3_aa: CASSLLRSEQFF
d_call: .
clone_size: few
v_call: TRBV5-6
j_call: TRBJ2-1

cdr3_nt: TGTGCCAGCAGCTTTTCAGGGACAGGGGTAGGATCTGAAGCTTTCTTT
cdr3_aa: CASSFSGTGVGSEAFF
d_call: TRBD1
clone_size: few
v_call: TRBV11-2
j_call: TRBJ1-1

cdr3_nt: TGTGCCAGTAGTATGCACGGGACAGGGGGTTCTCGGTGGGAAAAACTGTTTTTT
cdr3_aa: CASSMHGTGGSRWEKLFF
d_call: TRBD1
clone_size: .
v_call: TRBV19
j_call: TRBJ1-4

cdr3_nt: TGTGCCAGTAGTGCTGCAGGGGGCGCTTACGAGCAGTACTTC
cdr3_aa: CASSAAGGAYEQYF
d_call: TRBD1
clone_size: .
v_call: TRBV19
j_call: TRBJ2-7

cdr3_nt: TGTGCCAGCAGTTCGAGGTCTGGAAACACCATATATTTT
cdr3_aa: CASSSRSGNTIYF
d_call: .
clone_size: .
v_call: TRBV28
j_call: TRBJ1-3

cdr3_nt: TGCGCCAGCAGTGGTAGTGGGCAGGGGCCATACGAGCAGTACTTC
cdr3_aa: CASSGSGQGPYEQYF
d_call: .
clone_size: .
v_call: TRBV10-2
j_call: TRBJ2-7

cdr3_nt: TGTGCCAGTACAGGGCTGGGGAATCAGCCCCAGCATTTT
cdr3_aa: CASTGLGNQPQHF
d_call: .
clone_size: .
v_call: TRBV2
j_call: TRBJ1-5

cdr3_nt: TGTGCCAGTAGTATGGCCTCAGGGAGGACTAATTCACCCCTCCACTTT
cdr3_aa: CASSMASGRTNSPLHF
d_call: .
clone_size: .
v_call: TRBV19
j_call: TRBJ1-6

cdr3_nt: TGTGCCAGCAGCCTTTCGGTTCCGGTAGCGGGCGAGCAGTACTTC
cdr3_aa: CASSLSVPVAGEQYF
d_call: TRBD2
clone_size: .
v_call: TRBV27
j_call: TRBJ2-7

cdr3_nt: TGTGCCAGCTCCTGGGCTAGCGACACCGGGGAGCTGTTTTTT
cdr3_aa: CASSWASDTGELFF
d_call: .
clone_size: once
v_call: TRBV28
j_call: TRBJ2-2

cdr3_nt: TGCGCCAGCCAATTGCCGGGACTACAAGATACGCAGTATTTT
cdr3_aa: CASQLPGLQDTQYF
d_call: TRBD2
clone_size: .
v_call: TRBV5-1
j_call: TRBJ2-3

cdr3_nt: TGTGCCAGTAGAAGGAGCGGGAGCCGCACAGATACGCAGTATTTT
cdr3_aa: CASRRSGSRTDTQYF
d_call: TRBD2
clone_size: .
v_call: TRBV19
j_call: TRBJ2-3

cdr3_nt: TGTGCCACTAGGGGGGGGGCCGGGAATGAGCAGTTCTTC
cdr3_aa: CATRGGAGNEQFF
d_call: .
clone_size: .
v_call: TRBV10-3
j_call: TRBJ2-1